This TCR beta chain came from a study of cytomegalovirus exposure and HLA in healthy donors (dated by TCRdb to the late 2010s). At the level of the whole study: According to a later analysis, one platform produced both the roughly 120 validation repertoires and the 670 or so repertoires of the first cohort. Along with the roughly 670-subject first cohort, a separate validation cohort of over a hundred different subjects was used. High-throughput TCR immunosequencing, statistical association of individual TCRs with disease status, and machine learning were combined to predict cytomegalovirus infection status. The study was designed to test whether signatures of past pathogen exposure could be identified by cataloging public T cell receptors.

This clone has just a few counts. The clone's antigen remains unknown. Base qualities are missing; no much larger clone stands one base away. The donors belonged to the validation cohort of over a hundred subjects, which was separate from the 666-subject first cohort. Overall study results and their limits: A later analysis lacked HLA typing for the validation cohort, so it scored co-occurrence in that cohort across all 120 or so repertoires. In both the original and validation cohorts, the classifier was reported to diagnose cytomegalovirus status with high specificity and sensitivity. A later analysis found that TCRs clustered in the first cohort also tended to co-occur in the 100 to 150 validation repertoires, with 94% of cluster scores above 0. Most TCR sequences were seen in very few donors, while some public TCRs were found in many individuals. In vitro tests confirmed that a few of the cytomegalovirus-associated TCR beta chains recognize cytomegalovirus antigens. The authors suggested that the approach could potentially be extended to other disease states and immunological phenotypes. A total of roughly 160 TCR beta chains were listed by the study as associated with cytomegalovirus.

The method behind the library was the immunoSEQ multiplex PCR assay. The authors processed their data as follows. A statistical classification framework was built to diagnose cytomegalovirus status from the catalog of TCR beta chain sequences. The table comes from immuneACCESS by way of TCRdb, which keeps in-frame sequences with V and J called. Part of the clones is missing from these tables; in studies checked, under half for an unresolved V gene and the rest for unknown reasons. V, J and clone size are taken as reported in that table, and D and trimming were inferred from the DNA itself. The sample table holds more than 250,000 clones, of which about nine tenths were seen once. 0.7% to 0.85% of the sample rests with the top ten. This sequence was found in a young woman in good health and CMV-seronegative. Sequencing used PBMCs.

In nucleotides, the sequence is TGCAGCGTTGCCCTCACAAACACCGGGGAGCTGTTTTTT. This translates into CSVALTNTGELFF. Recombination connected TRBV29-1 to TRBJ2-2; too little of a D gene remains to name it. CDR1 and CDR2, per the germline V gene, are SQVTM and ANQGSEA. The CDR3 goes from the cysteine to the phenylalanine over 13 residues. Just CDR3 DNA is preserved here, 39 bases in frame from base 1. V is clipped by 4 bases and J by 2 bases, and the sequence between their germline boundaries is 8 bases long.